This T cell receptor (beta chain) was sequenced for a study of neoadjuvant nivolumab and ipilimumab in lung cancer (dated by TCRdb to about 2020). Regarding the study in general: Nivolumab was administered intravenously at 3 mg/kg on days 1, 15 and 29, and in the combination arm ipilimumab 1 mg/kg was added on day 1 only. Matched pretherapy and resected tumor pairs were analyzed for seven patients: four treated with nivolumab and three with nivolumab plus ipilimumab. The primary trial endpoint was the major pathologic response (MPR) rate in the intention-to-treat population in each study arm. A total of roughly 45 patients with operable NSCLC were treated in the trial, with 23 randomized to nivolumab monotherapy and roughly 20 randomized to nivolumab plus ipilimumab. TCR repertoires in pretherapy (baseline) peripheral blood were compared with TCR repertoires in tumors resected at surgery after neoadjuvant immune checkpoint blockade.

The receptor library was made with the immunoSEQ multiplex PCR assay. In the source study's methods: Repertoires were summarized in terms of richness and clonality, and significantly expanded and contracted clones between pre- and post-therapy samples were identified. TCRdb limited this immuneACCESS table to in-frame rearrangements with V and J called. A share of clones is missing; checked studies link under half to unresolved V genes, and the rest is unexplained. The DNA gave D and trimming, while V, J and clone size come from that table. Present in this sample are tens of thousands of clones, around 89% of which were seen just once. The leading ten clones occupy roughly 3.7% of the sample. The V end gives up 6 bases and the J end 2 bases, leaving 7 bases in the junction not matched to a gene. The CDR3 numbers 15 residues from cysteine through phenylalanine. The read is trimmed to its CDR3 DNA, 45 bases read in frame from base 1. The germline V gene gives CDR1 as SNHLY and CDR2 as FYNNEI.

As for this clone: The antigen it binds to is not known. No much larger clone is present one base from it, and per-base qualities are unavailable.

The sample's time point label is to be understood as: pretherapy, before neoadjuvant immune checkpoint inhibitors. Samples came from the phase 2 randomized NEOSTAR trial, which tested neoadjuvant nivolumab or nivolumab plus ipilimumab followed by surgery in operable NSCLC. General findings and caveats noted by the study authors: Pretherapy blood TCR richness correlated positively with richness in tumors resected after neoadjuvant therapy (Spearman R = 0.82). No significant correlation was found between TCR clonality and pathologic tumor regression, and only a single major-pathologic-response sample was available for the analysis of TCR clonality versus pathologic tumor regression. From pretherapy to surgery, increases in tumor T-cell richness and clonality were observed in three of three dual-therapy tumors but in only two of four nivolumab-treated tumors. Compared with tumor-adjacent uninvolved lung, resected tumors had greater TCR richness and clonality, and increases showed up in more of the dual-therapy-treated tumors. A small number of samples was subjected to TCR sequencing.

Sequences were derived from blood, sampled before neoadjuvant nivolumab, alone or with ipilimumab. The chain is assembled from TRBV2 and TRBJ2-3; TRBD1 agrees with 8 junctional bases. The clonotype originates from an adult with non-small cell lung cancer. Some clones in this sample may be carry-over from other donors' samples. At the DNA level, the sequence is TGTGCCAGCAGCGAGGACAGGGCGATCACAGATACGCAGTATTTT. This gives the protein CASSEDRAITDTQYF.